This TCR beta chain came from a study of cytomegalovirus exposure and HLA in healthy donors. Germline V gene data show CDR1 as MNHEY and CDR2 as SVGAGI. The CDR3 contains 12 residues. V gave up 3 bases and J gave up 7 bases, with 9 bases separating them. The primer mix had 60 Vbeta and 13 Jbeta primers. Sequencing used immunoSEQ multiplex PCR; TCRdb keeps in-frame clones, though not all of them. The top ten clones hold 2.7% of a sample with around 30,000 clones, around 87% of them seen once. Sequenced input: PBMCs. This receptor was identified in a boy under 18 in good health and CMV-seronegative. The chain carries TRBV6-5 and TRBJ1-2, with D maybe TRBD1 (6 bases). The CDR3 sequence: CASSYSRGGYTF. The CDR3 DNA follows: TGTGCCAGCAGTTATTCCAGGGGTGGCTACACCTTC.